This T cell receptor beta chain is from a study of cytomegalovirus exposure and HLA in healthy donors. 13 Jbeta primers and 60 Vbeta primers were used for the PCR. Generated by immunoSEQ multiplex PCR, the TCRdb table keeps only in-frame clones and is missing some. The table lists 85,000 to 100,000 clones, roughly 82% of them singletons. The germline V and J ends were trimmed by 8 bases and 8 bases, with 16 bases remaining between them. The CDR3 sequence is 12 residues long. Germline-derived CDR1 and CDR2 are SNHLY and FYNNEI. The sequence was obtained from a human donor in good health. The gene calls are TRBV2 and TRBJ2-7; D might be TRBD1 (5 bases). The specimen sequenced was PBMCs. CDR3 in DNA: TGTGCCAGCTCCCTGGACATGGGTAAGCAGTACTTC. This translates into CASSLDMGKQYF.